This TCR beta chain was sequenced for a study of tumor and adjacent non-tumor tissue in lung cancer. Study-wide results and limits: Significantly higher TCR diversity was found in tumor than normal lung.

Three rounds of nested PCR, following a modified ARM-PCR protocol, produced the TCRbeta library. Each CDR3 protein is one row after TCRdb ran MiXCR on the multiplex PCR reads. The data contain about 79,000 distinct CDR3 sequences, approximately 77% of them singletons. No cell sorting was done before RNA was extracted from the tissue. Chemotherapy-naive patients with new lung cancer underwent thoracic surgery in China, August–late 2014. The CDR3 totals 12 residues. V gave up 8 bases and J gave up 14 bases; unmatched junction bases: 12. Germline V CDR1 and CDR2: SGHDT, YYEEEE. For this clonotype: Its specificity is not known.

V is TRBV5-6 and J is TRBJ2-1; 8 positions agree with TRBD1. The specimen was lung tumor tissue. The clonotype originates from a woman aged 40 to 50 with non-small cell lung cancer. DNA of the CDR3: TGTGCCAGTAGTCCGAACCAGGACAGGGAGTTCTTC. This codes for CASSPNQDREFF.